This TCR beta chain was captured in a study of blood T cell repertoires in COVID-19. The germline CDR1 and CDR2 sequences are SGDLS and YYNGEE. The V end was cut by 0 bases, the J end by 5 bases, with 11 bases between. The CDR3 has 14 amino acids. Sequencing was performed with immunoSEQ multiplex PCR; in TCRdb, only in-frame clones are kept and a portion is missing. This sample has 200,000 or so clones, with more than 75% found just once. The receptor was derived from a man aged 35-49 years with active or convalescent COVID-19. The material sequenced was peripheral blood. The chain couples TRBV9 to TRBJ2-5; TRBD1 is a possible D gene (7 bases). The CDR3 region has the DNA TGTGCCAGCAGCGTAGTCCCAGGGGGGGAGACCCAGTACTTC. This sequence encodes CASSVVPGGETQYF.